This note documents a single TCR beta chain sequence. What it binds is unknown. The data are from a study of T cell responses to AZD1222 COVID-19 vaccine. General observations from the study: Females made up more of the donors, who were largely white British, and clonal diversity may have come out too low. At baseline, seropositivity was found in only 5 to 7 AZD1222 recipients.

TCRdb's table, derived via immunoSEQ multiplex PCR, lists solely in-frame clones and lacks some. The table includes approximately 170,000 clones, about 91% detected once. Trimming shortened V by 0 bases and J by 6 bases, and 9 bases separated the two germline ends. The germline V gene encodes CDR1 LGHNA and CDR2 YNFKEQ. This CDR3 spans 13 amino acids. Source: peripheral blood, taken on day 0 of AZD1222 vaccination. The chain employs TRBV4-2 and TRBJ2-7, with D hard to call. The origin of this receptor is an adult in good health. The DNA for the CDR3 is TGTGCCAGCAGCCAAGAAGTAAGATCCGAGCAGTACTTC. Protein sequence: CASSQEVRSEQYF.